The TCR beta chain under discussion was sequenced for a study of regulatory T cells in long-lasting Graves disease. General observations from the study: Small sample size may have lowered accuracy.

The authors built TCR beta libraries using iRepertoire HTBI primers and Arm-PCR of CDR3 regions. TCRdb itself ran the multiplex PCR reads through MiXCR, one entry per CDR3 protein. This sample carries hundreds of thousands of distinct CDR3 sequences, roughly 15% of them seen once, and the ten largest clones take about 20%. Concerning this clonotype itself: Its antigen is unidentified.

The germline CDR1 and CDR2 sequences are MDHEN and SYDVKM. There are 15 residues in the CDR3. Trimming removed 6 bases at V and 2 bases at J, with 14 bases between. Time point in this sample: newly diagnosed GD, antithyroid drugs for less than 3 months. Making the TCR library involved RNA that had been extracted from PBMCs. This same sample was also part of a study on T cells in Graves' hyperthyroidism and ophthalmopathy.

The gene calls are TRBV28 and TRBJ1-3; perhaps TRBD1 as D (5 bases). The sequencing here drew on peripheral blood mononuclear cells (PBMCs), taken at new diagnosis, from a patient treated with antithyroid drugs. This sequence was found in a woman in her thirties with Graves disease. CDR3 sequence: CASSAGRATGNTIYF. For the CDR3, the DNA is TGTGCCAGCAGCGCGGGCAGGGCTACTGGAAACACCATATATTTT.